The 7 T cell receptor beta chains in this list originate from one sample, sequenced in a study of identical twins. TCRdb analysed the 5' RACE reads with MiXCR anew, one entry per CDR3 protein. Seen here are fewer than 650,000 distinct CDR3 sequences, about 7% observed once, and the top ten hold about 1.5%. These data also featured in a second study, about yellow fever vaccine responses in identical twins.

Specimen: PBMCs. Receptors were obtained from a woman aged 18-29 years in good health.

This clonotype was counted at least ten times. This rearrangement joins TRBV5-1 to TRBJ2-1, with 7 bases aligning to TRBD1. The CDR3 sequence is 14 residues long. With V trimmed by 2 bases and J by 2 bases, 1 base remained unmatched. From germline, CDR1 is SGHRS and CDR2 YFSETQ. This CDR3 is CASSFGTAYNEQFF. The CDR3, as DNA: TGCGCCAGCAGCTTCGGGACAGCCTACAATGAGCAGTTCTTC.

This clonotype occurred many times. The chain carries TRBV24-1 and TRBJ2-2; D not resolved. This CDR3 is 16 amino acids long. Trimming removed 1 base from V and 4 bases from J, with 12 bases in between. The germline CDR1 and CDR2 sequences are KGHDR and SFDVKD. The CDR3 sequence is CATSDFYGVTTGELFF. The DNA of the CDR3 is TGTGCCACCAGTGATTTTTACGGTGTTACCACCGGGGAGCTGTTTTTT.

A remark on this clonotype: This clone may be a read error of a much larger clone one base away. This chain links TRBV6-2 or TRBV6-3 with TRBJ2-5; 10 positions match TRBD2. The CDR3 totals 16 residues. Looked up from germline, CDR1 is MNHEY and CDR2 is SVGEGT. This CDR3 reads CANSYRLAGEAETQYF. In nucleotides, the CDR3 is TGTGCCAACAGTTACCGGCTAGCGGGAGAGGCAGAGACCCAGTACTTC.

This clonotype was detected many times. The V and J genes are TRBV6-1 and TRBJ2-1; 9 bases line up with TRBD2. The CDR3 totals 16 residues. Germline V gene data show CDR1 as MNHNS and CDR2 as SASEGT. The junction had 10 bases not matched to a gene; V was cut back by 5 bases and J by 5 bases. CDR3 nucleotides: TGTGCCAGCAGTCCTCTGGGACTAGCCCTACACAATGAGCAGTTCTTC. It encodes CASSPLGLALHNEQFF.

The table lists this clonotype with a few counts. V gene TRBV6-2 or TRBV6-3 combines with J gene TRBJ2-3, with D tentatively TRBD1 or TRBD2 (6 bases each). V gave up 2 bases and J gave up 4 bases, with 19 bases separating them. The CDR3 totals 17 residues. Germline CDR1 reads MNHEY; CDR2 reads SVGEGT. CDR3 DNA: TGTGCCAGCAGTTACCTCGTAGGGGGGCGAGAAGCAGATACGCAGTATTTT. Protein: CASSYLVGGREADTQYF.

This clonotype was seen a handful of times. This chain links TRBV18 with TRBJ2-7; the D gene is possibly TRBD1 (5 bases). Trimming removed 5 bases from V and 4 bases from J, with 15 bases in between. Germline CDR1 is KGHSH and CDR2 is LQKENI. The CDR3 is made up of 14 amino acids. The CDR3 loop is CASSDRSNTYEQYF. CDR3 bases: TGTGCCAGCTCAGACAGATCAAATACTTACGAGCAGTACTTC.

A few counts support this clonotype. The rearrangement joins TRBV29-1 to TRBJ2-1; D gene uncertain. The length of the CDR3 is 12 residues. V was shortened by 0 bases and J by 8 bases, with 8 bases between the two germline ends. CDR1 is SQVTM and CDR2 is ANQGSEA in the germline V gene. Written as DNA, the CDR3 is TGCAGCGTTGAAGATAATTGGGATGAGCAGTTCTTC. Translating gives CSVEDNWDEQFF.